The T cell receptor (beta chain) described here comes from a study of blood T cells in healthy people across ages. V lost 2 bases and J lost 0, with 17 bases in between. Germline V gives CDR1 PRHDT, CDR2 FYEKMQ (reference sequence). The CDR3 has 18 amino acids. Alongside a J-beta primer mix, a sample-barcoded 5' primer served in a second PCR lasting about 6 to 11 cycles. TCRdb ran MiXCR on the 5' RACE reads and lists one entry per CDR3 protein. The sample contains over 700,000 distinct CDR3 sequences, around a quarter of which appear only once. The same data also contributed to another study, on T cells of mothers and their children. According to that study: For cDNA synthesis, the complete extracted RNA was used (roughly 1.5 ug per 15 ul).

This chain joins TRBV13 and TRBJ2-1; D might be TRBD1 (5 bases). The sample taken for sequencing was blood. This clonotype was sampled from a boy between 10 and 17 years old in good health. This chain's CDR3 is CASSLRPGHLSSYNEQFF. The CDR3, as DNA: TGTGCCAGCAGCTTAAGGCCCGGACATCTGAGCTCCTACAATGAGCAGTTCTTC.